This T cell receptor beta chain was identified in a study of cytomegalovirus exposure and HLA in healthy donors. Study results and limitations: Researchers reported from a later analysis that most CMV-associated TCR beta chains appeared HLA-restricted.

Healthy bone marrow donors made up the cohort. Nominally healthy donors were sampled, though unrecorded immune exposures were likely. In regard to this clone: Its antigen is unidentified.

This PCR relied on a set of 60 Vbeta primers and 13 Jbeta primers. Libraries were prepared by immunoSEQ multiplex PCR; TCRdb keeps only in-frame clonotypes and omits some of them. The sample holds about 85,000 clones; 60% to 80% are singletons and the top ten take roughly 25%. The CDR3 loop spans 17 amino acids. Trimming removed 2 bases at V and 0 bases at J, with 11 bases between. Per germline, CDR1 SGHTA and CDR2 FQGTGA. This chain joins TRBV7-3 and TRBJ2-6, with a tentative D call TRBD1 (6 bases). The sequenced sample was PBMCs. The source of this sequence is a woman aged 45-65 years in good health and CMV-seropositive. The DNA of the CDR3 is TGTGCCAGCAGCTTATTTACAGGGATCTCTGGGGCCAACGTCCTGACTTTC. This gives the protein CASSLFTGISGANVLTF.